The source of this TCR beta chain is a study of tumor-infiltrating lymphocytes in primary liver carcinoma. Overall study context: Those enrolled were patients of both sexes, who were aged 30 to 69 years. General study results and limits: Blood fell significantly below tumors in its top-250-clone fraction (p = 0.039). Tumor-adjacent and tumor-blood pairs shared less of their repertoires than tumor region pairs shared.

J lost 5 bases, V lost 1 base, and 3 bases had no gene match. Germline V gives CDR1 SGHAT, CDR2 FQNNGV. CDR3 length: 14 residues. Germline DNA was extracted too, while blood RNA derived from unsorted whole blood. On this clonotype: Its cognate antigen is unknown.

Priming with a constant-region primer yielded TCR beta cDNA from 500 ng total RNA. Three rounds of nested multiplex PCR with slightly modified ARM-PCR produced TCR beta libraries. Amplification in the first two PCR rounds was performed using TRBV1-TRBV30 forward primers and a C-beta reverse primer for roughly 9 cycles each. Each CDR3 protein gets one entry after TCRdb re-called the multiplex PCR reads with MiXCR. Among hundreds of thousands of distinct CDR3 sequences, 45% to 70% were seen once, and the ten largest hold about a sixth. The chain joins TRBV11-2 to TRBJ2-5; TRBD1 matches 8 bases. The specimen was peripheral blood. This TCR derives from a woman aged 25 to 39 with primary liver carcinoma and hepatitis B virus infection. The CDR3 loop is CASSLGQGLETQYF. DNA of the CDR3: TGTGCCAGCAGCTTAGGACAGGGGCTGGAGACCCAGTACTTC.